This entry lists 13 T cell receptor beta chains sequenced from one sample in a study of post-analysis software for immune sequencing data (dated by TCRdb to 2013 to 2016). Results and caveats for the whole study, not just this receptor: A handful of TRBV segments, including TRBV5-6, TRBV5-1 and TRBV20-1, were significantly more frequent in patients than controls.

The antigens these receptors bind are not known. Library prep was done by PCR. TCRdb names Illumina HiSeq 2500 as the instrument used. Unique molecular identifiers were incorporated into TCR beta cDNA libraries to reduce PCR and sequencing biases. Clones were called with MiXCR by TCRdb after fastp trimmed the public reads at Q25, and only in-frame beta chains were retained. Each entry is one CDR3 protein sequence, shown with its most common DNA and genes. The sample table contains about 540,000 distinct CDR3 sequences; only one count was recorded for 34% of them. The biggest ten clones account for around 5.9% of the sample. Input material: blood. These receptors were collected from a girl aged 2 to 17 with multiple sclerosis.

With respect to this clonotype: The junction does not match germline at one end; this may be a read error. The gene calls are TRBV20-1 and TRBJ1-5; possibly TRBD1 for D (5 bases). The V gene's germline CDR1 is DFQATT and CDR2 SNEGSKA (reference sequence). This CDR3 has 12 residues. The DNA for the CDR3 is TGCAGTGCCCTAACAGGCGATCAGCCCCGGCATTTT. Protein sequence: CSALTGDQPRHF.

A note on this clonotype: The junction differs from germline at one of its ends, possibly a read error. CDR3 DNA: TGTGCCAGCAGTATGACTGGGGGCGATGGCTGCACCTTC. Protein: CASSMTGGDGCTF. The V call is TRBV28, the J call TRBJ1-2; a possible D gene is TRBD1 (6 bases). This CDR3 contains 13 residues. The germline V gene encodes CDR1 MDHEN and CDR2 SYDVKM.

The chain carries TRBV7-9 and TRBJ1-1; no definite D call. With 4 bases removed from V and 6 bases from J, the gap between germline ends came to 12 bases. CDR3 size: 13 residues. Germline V gives CDR1 SEHNR, CDR2 FQNEAQ (reference sequence). The CDR3 spells CASSWVFGAEAFF. The CDR3 coding sequence is TGTGCCAGCAGCTGGGTCTTCGGGGCTGAAGCTTTCTTT.

Remarks on this clonotype: Mismatch with germline at one junction end may stem from a read error. The chain joins TRBV2 to TRBJ2-1, with D perhaps matching TRBD2 (5 bases). The CDR3 is made up of 17 amino acids. Germline V gene sequence: CDR1 SNHLY, CDR2 FYNNEI. The CDR3 protein is CAREKQPIEGYYNEQFF. CDR3 DNA sequence: TGTGCCAGAGAAAAACAGCCTATAGAGGGCTACTACAATGAACAGTTCTTC.

The V gene is TRBV18, the J gene TRBJ1-1; TRBD1 matches at 9 bases. The CDR3 totals 15 residues. Trimming took 0 bases from V and 11 from J; bases not matched to a gene: 10. Germline V CDR1 and CDR2: KGHSH, LQKENI. The DNA for the CDR3 is TGTGCCAGCTCACCACCGTCCTCGAGGACAGGGGATGCTTTCTTT. Amino acids: CASSPPSSRTGDAFF.

This clonotype was seen only a few times. This chain joins TRBV12-3 or TRBV12-4 and TRBJ2-7; D possibly corresponds to TRBD1 (5 bases). V was pared by 5 bases and J by 0 bases, with 14 bases between. The length of the CDR3 is 15 residues. The CDR3 protein is CASSLEGAVSYEQYF. The CDR3 coding sequence is TGTGCCAGCAGTCTCGAAGGGGCGGTCTCCTACGAGCAGTACTTC.

This clonotype showed up many times. The chain carries TRBV7-9 and TRBJ2-1, with 7 bases fitting TRBD2. This CDR3 comprises 16 residues. V shed 5 bases, J shed 5 bases, and the junction held 12 bases outside the gene matches. The germline CDR1 and CDR2 sequences are SEHNR and FQNEAQ (reference sequence). CDR3 amino acids: CASSPYTGTTNNEQFF. The CDR3 nucleotides read TGTGCCAGCAGCCCCTACACCGGGACTACTAACAATGAGCAGTTCTTC.

This sequence joins TRBV29-1 and TRBJ2-7, with D perhaps being TRBD1 or TRBD2 (5 bases each). The germline gives CDR1 SQVTM, CDR2 ANQGSEA. The CDR3 is 18 residues long. Trimming took off 0 bases at V and 7 bases at J, with 28 bases between the two ends. The CDR3 bases are TGCAGCGTTGAAGACACCCCGGGACCCCGGAGCTCCTACAATGAGCAGTACTTC. Residues: CSVEDTPGPRSSYNEQYF.

This clonotype appeared a few times. V usage is TRBV7-9 and J usage is TRBJ2-5; no clear D gene. The CDR3 consists of 14 residues. Germline V gene lookup returns CDR1 SEHNR and CDR2 FQNEAQ (reference sequence). With 1 base removed from V and 0 bases from J, the gap between germline ends came to 6 bases. The CDR3 sequence is CASSLELDQETQYF. For the CDR3, the DNA is TGTGCCAGCAGCTTAGAATTAGACCAAGAGACCCAGTACTTC.

Turning to this clonotype: This may be a read error, as it is one base from a much larger clone. The chain uses TRBV20-1 and TRBJ2-1; TRBD1 might be the D (5 bases). Per germline, CDR1 DFQATT and CDR2 SNEGSKA (reference sequence). The CDR3 length is 13 residues. The CDR3 coding sequence is TGCAGTGTAAAGTCAGGGTGGAATAATGGGCAGTTCTTC. Its protein product is CSVKSGWNNGQFF.

This clonotype appeared once. The V gene is TRBV2, the J gene TRBJ2-2; D unclear. V was trimmed by 8 bases and J by 0 bases, leaving 7 bases between them. The CDR3 contains 13 residues. Germline CDR1 is SNHLY and CDR2 is FYNNEI. The CDR3 DNA reads TGTGCCAGCGGGCAGACGAACACCGGGGAGCTGTTTTTT. It yields the protein CASGQTNTGELFF.

In this sample, this clonotype turned up a few times. The V and J genes are TRBV20-1 and TRBJ2-1, with TRBD1 matching over 8 bases. There are 14 residues in the CDR3. CDR1 and CDR2 from the germline V gene are DFQATT and SNEGSKA (reference sequence). Trimming cost V 0 bases and J 6 bases; bases outside gene matches: 4. The CDR3 reads CSARDPDRVNEQFF. The CDR3 nucleotides are TGCAGTGCTAGAGATCCGGACAGGGTCAATGAGCAGTTCTTC.

In this sample, this clonotype turned up many times. This sequence joins TRBV20-1 and TRBJ2-7; the match to TRBD2 covers 11 bases. V was clipped by 4 bases and J by 0 bases; unmatched bases: 2. The CDR3 has 14 amino acids. Germline values: CDR1 DFQATT, CDR2 SNEGSKA (reference sequence). The CDR3 sequence: CSATSGGSSYEQYF. In nucleotides, the CDR3 is TGCAGTGCTACTAGCGGGGGGAGCTCCTACGAGCAGTACTTC.